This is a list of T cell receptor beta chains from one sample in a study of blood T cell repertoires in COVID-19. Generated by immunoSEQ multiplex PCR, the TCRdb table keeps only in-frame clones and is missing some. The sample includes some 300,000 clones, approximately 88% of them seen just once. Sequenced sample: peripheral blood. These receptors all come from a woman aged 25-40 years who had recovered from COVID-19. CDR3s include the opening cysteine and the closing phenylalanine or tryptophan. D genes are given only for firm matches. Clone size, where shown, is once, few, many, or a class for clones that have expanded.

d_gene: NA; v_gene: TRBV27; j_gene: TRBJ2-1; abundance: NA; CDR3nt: TGTGCCAGCAGTTTAGGGAGATCCTACAATGAGCAGTTCTTC; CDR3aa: CASSLGRSYNEQFF
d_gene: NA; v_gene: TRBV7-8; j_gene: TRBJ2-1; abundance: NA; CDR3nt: TGTGCCAGCAGCTTAGTTTTGAGTCATGAGCAGTTCTTC; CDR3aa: CASSLVLSHEQFF
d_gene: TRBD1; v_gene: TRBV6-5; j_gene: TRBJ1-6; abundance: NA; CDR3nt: TGTGCCAGCAGCGTACAGGGGAATAATTCACCCCTCCACTTT; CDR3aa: CASSVQGNNSPLHF
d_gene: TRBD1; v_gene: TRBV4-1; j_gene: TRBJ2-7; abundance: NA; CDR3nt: TGCGCCAGCAGCCAGCCCCAGAGGGGGCACTACGAGCAGTACTTC; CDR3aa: CASSQPQRGHYEQYF
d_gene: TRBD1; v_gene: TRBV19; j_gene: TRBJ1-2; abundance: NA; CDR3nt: TGTGCCAGTAGTATAGGACAGGGCCCCGGAAGCTACACCTTC; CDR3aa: CASSIGQGPGSYTF
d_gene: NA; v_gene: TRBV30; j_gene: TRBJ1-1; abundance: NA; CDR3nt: TGTGCCTGGAGGGACTCTGACCACATGAACACTGAAGCTTTCTTT; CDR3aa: CAWRDSDHMNTEAFF
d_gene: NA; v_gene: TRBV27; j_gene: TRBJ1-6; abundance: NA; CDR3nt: TGTGCCAGCAGTTTGGGGGGATTGAACCAAGGGTCCTATAATTCACCCCTCCACTTT; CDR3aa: CASSLGGLNQGSYNSPLHF
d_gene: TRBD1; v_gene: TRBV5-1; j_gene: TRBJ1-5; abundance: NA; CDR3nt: TGCGCCAGCAGCCCCGGGACAGGGGGCCGCAATCAGCCCCAGCATTTT; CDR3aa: CASSPGTGGRNQPQHF
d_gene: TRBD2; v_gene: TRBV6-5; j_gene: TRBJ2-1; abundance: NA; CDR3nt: TGTGCCAGCAGTTTCCAAGCGGGGGGGCAGGATGAGCAGTTCTTC; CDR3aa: CASSFQAGGQDEQFF
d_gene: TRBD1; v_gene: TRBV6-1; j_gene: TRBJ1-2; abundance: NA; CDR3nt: TGTGCCAGCAGTGAGCGGGACAGCTCGTATGGCTACACCTTC; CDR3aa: CASSERDSSYGYTF
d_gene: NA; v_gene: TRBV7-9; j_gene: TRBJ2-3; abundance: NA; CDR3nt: TGTGCCAGCAGCCGGGGGGCAGGCACGCAGTATTTT; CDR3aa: CASSRGAGTQYF
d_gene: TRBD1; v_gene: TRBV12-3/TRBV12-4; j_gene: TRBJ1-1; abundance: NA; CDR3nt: TGTGCCAGCAGTCGGACAGGGGGTACTGAAGCTTTCTTT; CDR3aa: CASSRTGGTEAFF
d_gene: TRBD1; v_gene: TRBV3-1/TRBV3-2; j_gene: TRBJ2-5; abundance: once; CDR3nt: TGTGCCAGCAGCCCCCGGGACAGCTTCCCCGAGACCCAGTACTTC; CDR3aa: CASSPRDSFPETQYF
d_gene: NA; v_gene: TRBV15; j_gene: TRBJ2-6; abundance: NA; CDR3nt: TGTGCCACCAGCAACTCTGCTGGGGCCAACGTCCTGACTTTC; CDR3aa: CATSNSAGANVLTF
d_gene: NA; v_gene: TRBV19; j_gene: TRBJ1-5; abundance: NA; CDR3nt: TGTGCCAGTAGTATAGATTCCACGGCAGGAGGGATCCCCCAGCATTTT; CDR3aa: CASSIDSTAGGIPQHF
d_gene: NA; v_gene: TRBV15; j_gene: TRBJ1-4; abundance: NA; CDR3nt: TGTGCCACCAGCAGAGCCCTCTATGAAAAACTGTTTTTT; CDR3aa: CATSRALYEKLFF
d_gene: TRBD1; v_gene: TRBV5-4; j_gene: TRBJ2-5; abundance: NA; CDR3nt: TGTGCCAGCACCAGGACAGGGGCCCGGGGGACCCAGTACTTC; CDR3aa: CASTRTGARGTQYF
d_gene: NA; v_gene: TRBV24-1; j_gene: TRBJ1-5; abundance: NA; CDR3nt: TGTGCCACCAGTGAGGGGCAAGGAGATCAGCCCCAGCATTTT; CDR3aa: CATSEGQGDQPQHF
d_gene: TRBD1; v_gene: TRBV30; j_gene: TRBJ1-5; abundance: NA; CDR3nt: TGTGCCTGGAGTCCAGGACAGGGTTATCAGCCCCAGCATTTT; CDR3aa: CAWSPGQGYQPQHF
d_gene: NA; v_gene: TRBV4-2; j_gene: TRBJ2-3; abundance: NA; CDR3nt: TGTGCCAGCAGCCAAGATGTCGGCGGAATCACAGATACGCAGTATTTT; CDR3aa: CASSQDVGGITDTQYF
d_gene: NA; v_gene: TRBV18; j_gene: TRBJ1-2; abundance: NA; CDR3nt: TGTGCCAGCTCACCAATCGGACAAACCTATGGCTACACCTTC; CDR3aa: CASSPIGQTYGYTF
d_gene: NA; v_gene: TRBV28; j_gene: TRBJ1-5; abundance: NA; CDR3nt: TGTGCCAGCAGTCCCAAATACCGGAGGAGGGATCAGCCCCAGCATTTT; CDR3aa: CASSPKYRRRDQPQHF
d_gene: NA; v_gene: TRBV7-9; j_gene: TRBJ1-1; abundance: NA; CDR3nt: TGTGCCAGCAGCCGATCAGGGTTGAACACTGAAGCTTTCTTT; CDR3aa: CASSRSGLNTEAFF
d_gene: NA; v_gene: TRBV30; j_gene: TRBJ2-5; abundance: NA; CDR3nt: TGTGCCTGTCAACCGGGTCGGAGAGAGACCCAGTACTTC; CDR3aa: CACQPGRRETQYF
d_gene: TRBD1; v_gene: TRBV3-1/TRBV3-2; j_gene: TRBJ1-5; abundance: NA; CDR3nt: TGTGCCAGCAGCCAAGGGACAGGGAGTCAGCCCCAGCATTTT; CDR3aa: CASSQGTGSQPQHF
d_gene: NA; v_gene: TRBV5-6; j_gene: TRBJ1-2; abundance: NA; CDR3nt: TGTGCCAGCAGCCACTTGGGGTTCATGGGCAGGGCCCTTTCCGGCTACACCTTC; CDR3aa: CASSHLGFMGRALSGYTF
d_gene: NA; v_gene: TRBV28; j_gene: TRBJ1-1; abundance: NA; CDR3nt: TGTGCCAGCAGGACTTCGAACACTGAAGCTTTCTTT; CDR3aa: CASRTSNTEAFF
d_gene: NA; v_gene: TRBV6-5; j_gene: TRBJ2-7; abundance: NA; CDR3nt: TGTGCCAGCAAATATAGACAGGAGGACTACGAGCAGTACTTC; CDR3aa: CASKYRQEDYEQYF
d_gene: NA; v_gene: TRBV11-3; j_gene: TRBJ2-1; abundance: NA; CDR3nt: TGTGCCAGCAGCCCTATAGAGGGTGAGCAGTTCTTC; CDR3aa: CASSPIEGEQFF
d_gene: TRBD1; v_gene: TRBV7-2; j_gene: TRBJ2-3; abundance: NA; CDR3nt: TGTGCCAGCAGCTTAAACGGACTTGAGACAGGGCTCACAGATACGCAGTATTTT; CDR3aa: CASSLNGLETGLTDTQYF
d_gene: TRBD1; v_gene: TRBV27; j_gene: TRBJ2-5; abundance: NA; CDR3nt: TGTGCCAGCAGCTCGTCGACCGGGACAGAAGAGACCCAGTACTTC; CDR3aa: CASSSSTGTEETQYF
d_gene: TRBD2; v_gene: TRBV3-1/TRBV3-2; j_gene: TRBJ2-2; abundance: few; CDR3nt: TGTGCCAGCAGCCAAGACCCTAGCGGGGTTACCGGGGAGCTGTTTTTT; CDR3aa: CASSQDPSGVTGELFF
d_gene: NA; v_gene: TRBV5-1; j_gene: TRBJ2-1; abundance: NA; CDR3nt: TGCGCCAGCGGCGGTGGAGGGGACAGCTCCTACAATGAGCAGTTCTTC; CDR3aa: CASGGGGDSSYNEQFF
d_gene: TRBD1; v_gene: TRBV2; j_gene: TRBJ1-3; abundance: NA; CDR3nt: TGTGCCAGCCGTCCCGGGACAGGGACTAGCACCATATATTTT; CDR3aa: CASRPGTGTSTIYF
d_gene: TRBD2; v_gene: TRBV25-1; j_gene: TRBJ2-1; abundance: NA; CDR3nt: TGTGCCAGCCAAGAGCCCGGACTAGCGGGGATAAATGAGCAGTTCTTC; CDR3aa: CASQEPGLAGINEQFF
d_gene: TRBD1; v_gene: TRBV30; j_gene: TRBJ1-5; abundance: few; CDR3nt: TGTGCCTGGAGTCGGGACAGATTCAATCAGCCCCAGCATTTT; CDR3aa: CAWSRDRFNQPQHF
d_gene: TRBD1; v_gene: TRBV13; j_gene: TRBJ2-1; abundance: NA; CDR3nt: TGTGCCAGCAGGGACAGGGTGGGAAGCTCCTACAATGAGCAGTTCTTC; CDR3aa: CASRDRVGSSYNEQFF
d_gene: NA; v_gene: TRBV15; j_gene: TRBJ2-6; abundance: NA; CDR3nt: TGTGCCACCAGCAGCGAACAGGGTTCGGGGGCCAACGTCCTGACTTTC; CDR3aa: CATSSEQGSGANVLTF
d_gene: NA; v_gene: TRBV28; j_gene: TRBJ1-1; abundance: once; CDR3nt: TGTGCCAGCAGTGGGGGGACGGTGAACACTGAAGCTTTCTTT; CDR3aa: CASSGGTVNTEAFF
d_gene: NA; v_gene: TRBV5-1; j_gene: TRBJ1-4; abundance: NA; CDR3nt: TGCGCCAGCAGCTTGGCCCCAGGGGCGTTGCATAGTGAAAAACTGTTTTTT; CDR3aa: CASSLAPGALHSEKLFF
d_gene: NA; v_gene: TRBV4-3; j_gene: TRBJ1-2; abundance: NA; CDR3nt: TGCGCCAGCAGCCAGCCCCAGGGCTATGGCTACACCTTC; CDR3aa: CASSQPQGYGYTF
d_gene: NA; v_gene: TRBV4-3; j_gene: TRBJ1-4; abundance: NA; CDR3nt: TGCGCCAGCAGCCAAGATCCTAAGGCGGTATTTGAAAAACTGTTTTTT; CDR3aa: CASSQDPKAVFEKLFF
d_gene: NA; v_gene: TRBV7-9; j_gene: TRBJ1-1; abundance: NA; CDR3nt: TGTGCCAGCAGCTTAGTTACAGGCAGGGGTAAAACTGAAGCTTTCTTT; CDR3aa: CASSLVTGRGKTEAFF
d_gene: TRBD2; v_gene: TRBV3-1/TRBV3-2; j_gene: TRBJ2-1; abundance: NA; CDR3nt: TGTGCCAGCAGCCAAAGGGAAGGGACTAGCGGCTCCTACAATGAGCAGTTCTTC; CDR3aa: CASSQREGTSGSYNEQFF
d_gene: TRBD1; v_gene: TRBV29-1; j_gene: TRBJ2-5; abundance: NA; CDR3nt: TGCAGCGTCCGACAGGGGGGGGGAGAGACCCAGTACTTC; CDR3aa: CSVRQGGGETQYF
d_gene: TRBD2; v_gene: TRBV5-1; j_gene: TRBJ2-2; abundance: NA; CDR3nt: TGCGCCAGCAGCTTGGAAGGGAGGGAGCCCGGGGAGCTGTTTTTT; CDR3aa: CASSLEGREPGELFF
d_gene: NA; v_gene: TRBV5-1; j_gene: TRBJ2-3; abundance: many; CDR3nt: TGCGCCAGCACCAGAGAAACTAGCCCCGTGGGGGATACGCAGTATTTT; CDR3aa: CASTRETSPVGDTQYF
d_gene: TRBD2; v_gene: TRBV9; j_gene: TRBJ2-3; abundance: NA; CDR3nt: TGTGCCAGCAGCGTTTATAGCGGGGGGGCCGGTGGTACGCAGTATTTT; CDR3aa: CASSVYSGGAGGTQYF
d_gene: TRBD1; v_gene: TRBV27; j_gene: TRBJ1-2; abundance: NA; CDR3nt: TGTGCCAGCAGCAGGACAGGATCTTATGGCTACACCTTC; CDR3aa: CASSRTGSYGYTF
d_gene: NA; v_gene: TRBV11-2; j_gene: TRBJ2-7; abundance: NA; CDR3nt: TGTGCCAGCAGCTTAGGTGTCAGCTACGAGCAGTACTTC; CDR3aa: CASSLGVSYEQYF
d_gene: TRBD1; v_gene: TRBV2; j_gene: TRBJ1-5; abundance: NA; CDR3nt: TGTGCCAGCAATACCGACAGGGGTGATCAGCCCCAGCATTTT; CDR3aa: CASNTDRGDQPQHF
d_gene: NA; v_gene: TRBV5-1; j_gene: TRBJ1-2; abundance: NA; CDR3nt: TGCGCCAGCAGCTTGCAGGGGCGAGGCTACACCTTC; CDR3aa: CASSLQGRGYTF
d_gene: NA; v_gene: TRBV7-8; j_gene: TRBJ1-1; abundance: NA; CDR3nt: TGTGCCAGCAGCTTAGCAATAAACACTGAAGCTTTCTTT; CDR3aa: CASSLAINTEAFF
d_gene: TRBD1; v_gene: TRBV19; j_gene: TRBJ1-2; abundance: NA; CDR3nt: TGTGCCAGTAGTACGACCAGGGGGCTCTATGGCTACACCTTC; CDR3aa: CASSTTRGLYGYTF
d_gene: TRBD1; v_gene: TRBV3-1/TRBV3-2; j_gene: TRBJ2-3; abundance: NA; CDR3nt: TGTGCCAGCAGCCAAACGGCCCTGGGGACAGGGAGGTTCACAGATACGCAGTATTTT; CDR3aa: CASSQTALGTGRFTDTQYF
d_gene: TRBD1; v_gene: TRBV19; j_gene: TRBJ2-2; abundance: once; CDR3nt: TGTGCCAGTAGTATAAGGGGAACAGGGGTCACCGGGGAGCTGTTTTTT; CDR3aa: CASSIRGTGVTGELFF
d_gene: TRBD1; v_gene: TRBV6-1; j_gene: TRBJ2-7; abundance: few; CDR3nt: TGTGCCAGCAGTCAAGCCCGACAGGGCAGTTACGGGCAGTACTTC; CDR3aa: CASSQARQGSYGQYF
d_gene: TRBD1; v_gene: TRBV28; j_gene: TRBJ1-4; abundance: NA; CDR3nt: TGTGCCAGCAGCTTAACGGACAGGGGTGGTGAAAAACTGTTTTTT; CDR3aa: CASSLTDRGGEKLFF
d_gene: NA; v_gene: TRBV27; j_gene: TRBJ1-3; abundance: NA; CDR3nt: TGTGCCAGCAGTCCCCACAGGGCCTCCTCTGGAAACACCATATATTTT; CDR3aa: CASSPHRASSGNTIYF
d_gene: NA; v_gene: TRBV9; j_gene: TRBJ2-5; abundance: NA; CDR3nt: TGTGCCAGCACCTGGTCGGCGGGGGCGGGGGAGACCCAGTACTTC; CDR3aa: CASTWSAGAGETQYF